One sample yielded the 8 T cell receptor beta chains listed below, sequenced in a study of T cells in Graves' hyperthyroidism and ophthalmopathy. From RNA transcripts, TCR beta CDR3 regions were amplified. TCR CDR3 regions were first amplified by RT-PCR with HTBI primers. TCRdb ran MiXCR on the multiplex PCR reads and lists one entry per CDR3 protein. In the table there are approximately 690,000 distinct CDR3 sequences, about 14% of which are singletons. The specimen sequenced was blood. These receptors all come from a woman between 50 and 59 years old with Graves' ophthalmopathy.

This clonotype was counted ten times or more. The chain couples TRBV20-1 to TRBJ2-1; possibly TRBD1 or TRBD2 for D (5 bases each). The CDR3 is 16 amino acids. The V gene's germline CDR1 is DFQATT and CDR2 SNEGSKA (reference sequence). Between the trimmed V and J ends, which lost 4 bases and 0 bases, there was a span of 16 bases. CDR3 sequence reads: CSATRGPGTSYNEQFF. Written as DNA, the CDR3 is TGCAGTGCTACCCGAGGGCCCGGGACCTCCTACAATGAGCAGTTCTTC.

The CDR3 DNA sequence: TGTGCCAGCCAAACGGACAGTACGAGCACCGGGGAGCTGTTTTTT. Amino acids: CASQTDSTSTGELFF. V usage is TRBV2 and J usage is TRBJ2-2; D may be TRBD1 (6 bases). V lost 8 bases and J 4 bases, leaving 17 bases between the germline ends. This CDR3 region has 15 residues. Germline V lookup: CDR1 SNHLY, CDR2 FYNNEI.

This clonotype was seen ten or more times. The V gene is TRBV30, the J gene TRBJ1-3; D call uncertain. CDR3 length: 14 amino acids. V lost 1 base, J lost 3 bases, and 10 bases lay in between. Germline V CDR1 and CDR2: GTSNPN, SVGIG (reference sequence). The CDR3 here is CAWSGRVRGNTIYF. Written as DNA, the CDR3 is TGTGCCTGGAGTGGGCGAGTCCGTGGAAACACCATATATTTT.

This clonotype was seen only a few times. The chain couples TRBV12-3 or TRBV12-4 to TRBJ2-6; 7 bases align to TRBD2. V was clipped by 2 bases and J by 2 bases; unmatched bases: 3. The CDR3 has 16 amino acids. In nucleotides, the CDR3 is TGTGCCAGCAGTTTAATCCGGGAGGCTGGGGCCAACGTCCTGACTTTC. It codes for CASSLIREAGANVLTF.

The table lists this clonotype with many counts. The chain has TRBV7-2 and TRBJ2-5; D call uncertain. Trimming took 5 bases from V and 5 from J, leaving 12 bases between them. The CDR3 spans 13 residues. CDR1 is SGHTA, CDR2 FQGNSA, per germline. The CDR3: CASSASPAETQYF. The CDR3, as DNA: TGTGCCAGCAGCGCCTCGCCGGCGGAGACCCAGTACTTC. The entire variable domain, with the rest obtained from reference TRBV7-2 and TRBJ2-5, is as follows: GAGVSQSPSNKVTEKGKDVELRCDPISGHTALYWYRQSLGQGLEFLIYFQGNSAPDKSGLPSDRFSAERTGGSVSTLTIQRTQQEDSAVYLCASSASPAETQYFGPGTRLLVL.

This clonotype has ten or more counts. The rearrangement links TRBV7-2 to TRBJ2-7, with a weak D call TRBD2 (6 bases). The germline CDR1 and CDR2 sequences are SGHTA and FQGNSA. This CDR3 spans 14 amino acids. The V and J ends lost 6 bases and 0 bases respectively, with 12 bases between them. CDR3 protein: CASSYLGGSYEQYF. The DNA of the CDR3 is TGTGCCAGCAGTTACCTCGGGGGCTCCTACGAGCAGTACTTC. Together with reference TRBV7-2 and TRBJ2-7, the CDR3 gives the full variable domain: GAGVSQSPSNKVTEKGKDVELRCDPISGHTALYWYRQSLGQGLEFLIYFQGNSAPDKSGLPSDRFSAERTGGSVSTLTIQRTQQEDSAVYLCASSYLGGSYEQYFGPGTRLTVT.

This sequence joins TRBV7-2 and TRBJ2-3; 9 bases fit TRBD2. Germline V gives CDR1 SGHTA, CDR2 FQGNSA. CDR3 length: 17 amino acids. V shed 5 bases and J 3 bases; nucleotides not matched to a gene: 12. As DNA, the CDR3 is TGTGCCAGCAGCCGGCAGGGGGTTAGCGGGAGAACAGATACGCAGTATTTT. Its translation is CASSRQGVSGRTDTQYF. Drawing the rest from reference TRBV7-2 and TRBJ2-3, the complete variable domain is GAGVSQSPSNKVTEKGKDVELRCDPISGHTALYWYRQSLGQGLEFLIYFQGNSAPDKSGLPSDRFSAERTGGSVSTLTIQRTQQEDSAVYLCASSRQGVSGRTDTQYFGPGTRLTVL.

This clonotype was seen many times. This chain uses TRBV7-9 with TRBJ2-3; 11 positions match TRBD2. CDR1 SEHNR and CDR2 FQNEAQ come from the germline V gene (reference sequence). This CDR3 has 15 amino acids. V shed 5 bases and J 6 bases; nucleotides not matched to a gene: 7. The CDR3 DNA follows: TGTGCCAGCAGCGGGGTAGCGGGAGGGTTTGATACGCAGTATTTT. As protein: CASSGVAGGFDTQYF.